This section outlines one T cell receptor beta chain sequence together with its context. This clone has at least ten counts. Its antigen has not been determined. The sample holds no much larger clone one base away, and base qualities are not on file. This entry is derived from a study of metastatic and nonmetastatic thyroid tumors (dated by TCRdb to 2019 to 2021). Turning to the overall study: The researchers compared repertoires between peripheral blood samples and tumor or nodule tissue samples from patients with malignant or benign thyroid disease. Beyond this particular receptor, the publication reports: TCR beta diversity was reported as significantly higher in malignant tumors than in benign nodules, in both blood and tumor samples.

The method was PCR. The data were produced on an Illumina HiSeq 4000. High-throughput sequencing was used to profile the CDR3 region of the TCR beta-chain in every patient. The study's own analysis went as follows. The researchers built a classifier to tell apart papillary thyroid cancer patients with distant metastasis, based on CDR3 differences among clinicopathological groups. The Shannon index was used to assess repertoire diversity, and the Morisita-Horn index was used to assess tumor-blood repertoire similarity. TCRdb applied fastp at Q25 and MiXCR to the public reads, then kept only in-frame beta chains. It is TCRdb's table, rather than the study itself, that gives the V and J calls and clone size. The table for this sample lists approximately 58,000 clones; 20% to 25% of them were counted only once. The top ten constitute approximately 4% of the sample. Sequences LGHDT (CDR1) and YNNKEL (CDR2) are obtained from the germline V gene (reference sequence). From its cysteine to its phenylalanine, the CDR3 spans 14 amino acids. CDR3 DNA is the only sequence kept; it has 42 bases, read in frame from the first base. Relative to germline, V is missing 2 bases and J is missing 3 bases, with 1 base of the junction outside any gene match.

Before undergoing thyroid surgery, none of the patients had been given any kind of treatment. Using T-cell receptor beta sequencing, the study looked back at clinical samples from patients collected from the early 2010s to the late 2010s. The V gene is TRBV3-1 and the J gene is TRBJ1-1, with 9 junctional bases fitting TRBD1. Source material: blood. This receptor was obtained from a female donor with papillary thyroid cancer or a benign thyroid nodule (not recorded which). Some clones in this sample may be carry-over from other donors' samples. The nucleotide sequence reads as follows: TGTGCCAGCAGCCAAACAGGGGGCTACACTGAAGCTTTCTTT. It encodes CASSQTGGYTEAFF.